The 15 T cell receptor beta chains reported below all come from one sample, sequenced in a study of T-cell memory formation after mild COVID-19. TCRdb independently ran MiXCR on the 5' RACE reads; one entry per CDR3 protein. The sample has approximately 340,000 distinct CDR3 sequences, approximately 15% seen once. The sample consisted of PBMCs or a T cell subset sorted from them (not recorded which). These receptors were collected from a man younger than 30 who had mild COVID-19 (a few samples of this study predate the infection). Cell type and time point are not known.

The chain employs TRBV7-8 and TRBJ2-7; perhaps TRBD1 as D (6 bases). Germline assignment: CDR1 SGHVS and CDR2 FQNEAQ. Deletions cut 5 bases from V and 6 bases from J, with 14 bases between. The CDR3 contains 13 residues. CDR3 loop: CASSPTGIGEQYV. In DNA, the CDR3 is TGTGCCAGCAGCCCTACAGGGATTGGCGAGCAGTACGTC.

The rearrangement uses TRBV4-2 and TRBJ2-4; the D gene is possibly TRBD2 (5 bases). Germline V gene sequence: CDR1 LGHNA, CDR2 YNFKEQ. The CDR3 runs to 18 residues. The germline V and J ends were trimmed by 0 bases and 0 bases, with 15 bases remaining between them. Here the CDR3 reads CASSQDLGNGVAKNIQYF. DNA for the CDR3: TGTGCCAGCAGCCAAGATCTAGGGAACGGGGTAGCCAAAAACATTCAGTACTTC.

The rearrangement joins TRBV20-1 to TRBJ2-7; a possible D gene is TRBD2 (5 bases). CDR1 is DFQATT, CDR2 SNEGSKA, per germline (reference sequence). V lost 6 bases, J lost 3 bases, and 15 bases lay in between. The CDR3 covers 13 residues. The CDR3 DNA reads as TGCAGTGCCAGTGACGGGAATAACTACGAGCAGTACTTC. Protein sequence: CSASDGNNYEQYF.

The J gene is TRBJ2-1, the V gene TRBV10-3; no definite D call. The CDR3 is 14 amino acids. Germline V gene data show CDR1 as ENHRY and CDR2 as SYGVKD. V was cut by 4 bases and J by 1 base, with 8 bases left in between. The CDR3 nucleotides are TGTGCCATCAGTGGGGGTCCTTCCTACAATGAGCAGTTCTTC. It is translated as CAISGGPSYNEQFF.

This clonotype has only a few counts. The rearrangement uses TRBV24-1 and TRBJ2-3; 12 bases fit TRBD2. The CDR3 runs to 16 residues. The junction had 8 bases not matched to a gene; V was cut back by 5 bases and J by 6 bases. CDR1 KGHDR and CDR2 SFDVKD come from the germline V gene. CDR3 nucleotides: TGTGCCACCAGTGCCGGACCCGGGACTAGCGGGGATACGCAGTATTTT. Its protein is CATSAGPGTSGDTQYF.

V is TRBV20-1 and J is TRBJ1-4; maybe TRBD1 (5 bases). Trimming cost V 1 base and J 8 bases, with 11 bases left between them. Germline V gene lookup returns CDR1 DFQATT and CDR2 SNEGSKA (reference sequence). This CDR3 is 13 amino acids long. The CDR3 region is CSARGGRKEKLFF. The CDR3 DNA reads as TGCAGTGCTAGAGGGGGCAGAAAGGAAAAACTGTTTTTT.

The chain couples TRBV6-5 to TRBJ1-2; D is perhaps TRBD1 (5 bases). Germline CDR1 MNHEY, CDR2 SVGAGI. CDR3 length equals 13 residues. Trimming removed 6 bases from V and 7 bases from J, with 15 bases in between. The CDR3 here is CASRQGHLSGYTF. The CDR3 DNA is TGTGCCAGCAGGCAGGGCCACCTATCTGGCTACACCTTC.

CDR3 bases: TGCGCCAGCAGCTTCGGGGGCGATGGCACTGAAGCTTTCTTT. Translating it yields CASSFGGDGTEAFF. This sequence joins TRBV5-1 and TRBJ1-1, with D possibly being TRBD1 (6 bases). The V gene's germline CDR1 is SGHRS and CDR2 YFSETQ. The ends were cut back, 2 bases at V and 4 bases at J, with 12 bases in the middle. The CDR3 extends over 14 amino acids.

This clonotype was detected only once. J is TRBJ2-7 and V is TRBV6-5, with 7 bases fitting TRBD1. The CDR3 sequence is 15 residues long. V dropped 6 bases and J dropped 4; count of bases not matched to a gene: 12. CDR1 is MNHEY and CDR2 is SVGAGI in the germline V gene. CDR3 DNA: TGTGCCAGCAGGCGACAGGGTTCGAGTTCTTACGAGCAGTACGTC. As protein: CASRRQGSSSYEQYV.

The chain is built from TRBV29-1 and TRBJ2-1; TRBD1 matches at 8 bases. This CDR3 spans 15 amino acids. V trimming: 5 bases; J trimming: 8 bases; junction bases outside the gene matches: 14. CDR1 SQVTM and CDR2 ANQGSEA come from the germline V gene. In DNA form, the CDR3 reads TGCAGCGTTAGGCCCCGGGCCGGGACAGGAGATGAGCAGTTCTTC. Residues: CSVRPRAGTGDEQFF.

This clonotype was detected a few times. The genes are TRBV6-6 and TRBJ1-4; possible D gene TRBD1, 5 bases. The CDR3 is 17 residues long. Germline V lookup: CDR1 MNHNY, CDR2 SVGAGI (reference sequence). V lost 0 bases and J 8 bases, leaving 19 bases between the germline ends. This chain's CDR3 is CASSYSRVGLGLEKLFF. The DNA for the CDR3 is TGTGCCAGCAGTTACTCGAGGGTGGGGCTGGGCCTGGAAAAACTGTTTTTT.

The chain employs TRBV2 and TRBJ2-5; D gene uncertain. V was trimmed by 3 bases and J by 4 bases, leaving 12 bases between them. Germline V CDR1 and CDR2: SNHLY, FYNNEI. This CDR3 comprises 14 residues. DNA for the CDR3: TGTGCCAGCAGTGATGTCTGGCTCGTAGAGACCCAGTACTTC. Translating it yields CASSDVWLVETQYF.

The chain combines TRBV11-3 with TRBJ2-2; either TRBD1 or TRBD2 may supply D (6 bases each). The germline gives CDR1 SGHNT, CDR2 YENEEA. V was trimmed by 0 bases and J by 7 bases, leaving 9 bases between them. The CDR3 is 14 amino acids. The CDR3 DNA sequence: TGTGCCAGCAGCTTAGAAGGGGGGTACGGGGAGCTGTTTTTT. This encodes CASSLEGGYGELFF.

This clonotype was found a few times. The rearrangement links TRBV7-9 to TRBJ2-7, with D perhaps being TRBD1 or TRBD2 (5 bases each). The CDR3 spans 13 residues. Deletions cut 5 bases from V and 5 bases from J, with 13 bases between. CDR1 SEHNR and CDR2 FQNEAQ come from the germline V gene (reference sequence). This CDR3 is CASSMGPGNEQYV. CDR3 DNA sequence: TGTGCCAGCAGCATGGGGCCGGGGAACGAGCAGTACGTC.

V usage is TRBV10-3 and J usage is TRBJ1-4; TRBD1 is a possible D gene (5 bases). The CDR3 loop spans 13 amino acids. Germline V gene lookup returns CDR1 ENHRY and CDR2 SYGVKD. V lost 8 bases, J lost 5 bases, and 12 bases lay in between. Here the CDR3 reads CAIGGAGNEKLFF. DNA for the CDR3: TGTGCCATCGGAGGGGCGGGAAATGAAAAACTGTTTTTT.